The 20 T cell receptor beta chains listed next were all sequenced from one sample in a study of shared clonotypes between healthy human individuals. The method was immunoSEQ multiplex PCR; TCRdb's version includes in-frame clones alone and lacks a portion of them. The top ten hold roughly 1.2% of the sample, which has some 1,400,000 clones, about 96% seen once. The material sequenced was naive CD4+ T cells sorted from blood. Subset defined: CD45RA+ positively selected. The receptor set was obtained from a young man in good health.

In regard to this clone: Other DNA sequences in the same sample also yield this CDR3. The chain combines TRBV15 with TRBJ1-5; D gene ambiguous. V was pared by 0 bases and J by 0 bases, with 9 bases between. The CDR3 contains 16 residues. Per germline, CDR1 LNHNV and CDR2 YYDKDF (reference sequence). CDR3 in DNA: TGTGCCACCAGCAGAGAGGCAGGATATAGCAATCAGCCCCAGCATTTT. It codes for CATSREAGYSNQPQHF.

The chain joins TRBV7-3 to TRBJ2-3; 11 bases match TRBD2. CDR1 and CDR2 from the germline V gene are SGHTA and FQGTGA. After removal of 1 base from V and 0 bases from J, the junction contained 3 bases not matched to a gene. This CDR3 has 17 residues. As DNA, the CDR3 is TGTGCCAGCAGCTTAAAACTAGCGGGAGAAAGCACAGATACGCAGTATTTT. It translates to CASSLKLAGESTDTQYF.

The chain uses TRBV6-4 and TRBJ2-1; possible D gene TRBD2, 6 bases. The V end was cut by 2 bases, the J end by 12 bases, with 14 bases between. Germline values: CDR1 MRHNA, CDR2 SNTAGT. The CDR3 loop spans 13 amino acids. CDR3 DNA: TGTGCCAGCAGTGACGGTAGCGGTCGGGGGCAGTTCTTC. It is translated as CASSDGSGRGQFF.

This clone was seen only once. The chain employs TRBV7-9 and TRBJ2-7; the match to TRBD2 covers 11 bases. The junction had 5 bases not matched to a gene; V was cut back by 6 bases and J by 1 base. The CDR3 is 15 amino acids. Germline-derived CDR1 and CDR2 are SEHNR and FQNEAQ (reference sequence). This CDR3 reads CASSRGTSGSYEQYF. As DNA, the CDR3 is TGTGCCAGCAGTCGAGGGACTAGCGGTTCCTACGAGCAGTACTTC.

The rearrangement joins TRBV18 to TRBJ2-1; TRBD1 matches 10 bases. The CDR3 totals 17 residues. CDR1 KGHSH and CDR2 LQKENI come from the germline V gene. The junction had 10 bases not matched to a gene; V was cut back by 3 bases and J by 5 bases. Here the CDR3 DNA reads TGTGCCAGCTCACCCTTTCGGGACAGGGGTCTCCACAATGAGCAGTTCTTC. Residues: CASSPFRDRGLHNEQFF.

A note on this clone: In the same sample, other DNA sequences code for this CDR3. The V call is TRBV2, the J call TRBJ2-1; tentatively, D is TRBD1 or TRBD2 (5 bases each). Trimming took 4 bases from V and 3 from J, leaving 7 bases between them. This CDR3 spans 13 amino acids. From germline, CDR1 is SNHLY and CDR2 FYNNEI. The CDR3 sequence: CASSGDGYNEQFF. The CDR3 nucleotides read TGTGCCAGCAGTGGGGACGGCTACAATGAGCAGTTCTTC.

V gene TRBV5-6 combines with J gene TRBJ2-3; D might be TRBD1 or TRBD2, each matching 5 bases. Germline CDR1 SGHDT, CDR2 YYEEEE. The CDR3 totals 15 residues. Trimming took 3 bases from V and 3 from J, leaving 14 bases between them. CDR3 sequence (DNA): TGTGCCAGCAGCTCCCCGGGGCTAGATACAGATACGCAGTATTTT. Protein: CASSSPGLDTDTQYF.

The V and J genes are TRBV28 and TRBJ2-7; TRBD2 agrees at 8 bases. Losses at the gene ends were 2 bases for V and 3 bases for J; bases not matched to a gene: 9. The CDR3 is 16 residues long. Germline loops: CDR1 MDHEN, CDR2 SYDVKM. The CDR3 here is CASSLIQAGEGYEQYF. The CDR3 coding sequence is TGTGCCAGCAGTTTAATCCAAGCGGGGGAGGGCTACGAGCAGTACTTC.

The rearrangement joins TRBV5-4 to TRBJ1-2, with 8 bases fitting TRBD1. Germline lookup yields CDR1 SGHNT and CDR2 YYREEE (reference sequence). The CDR3 length is 15 residues. The V and J ends lost 2 bases and 5 bases, in that order; junction bases with no gene match: 8. The CDR3 loop is CASSFIGTGFYGYTF. In DNA form, the CDR3 reads TGTGCCAGCAGCTTTATCGGGACAGGTTTTTATGGCTACACCTTC.

The chain links TRBV2 to TRBJ2-2; perhaps TRBD2 as D (6 bases). CDR1 and CDR2 (germline): SNHLY, FYNNEI. Trimming cost V 4 bases and J 5 bases, with 20 bases left between them. The CDR3 runs 17 residues. The CDR3 sequence: CASSVVAAPPITGELFF. CDR3 in DNA: TGTGCCAGCAGTGTGGTAGCGGCGCCGCCGATTACCGGGGAGCTGTTTTTT.

This chain links TRBV19 with TRBJ1-5; possibly TRBD1 for D (6 bases). Trimming pared 4 bases from V and 1 base from J, leaving 17 bases between. CDR3 length: 17 amino acids. Germline V gene sequence: CDR1 LNHDA, CDR2 SQIVND (reference sequence). CDR3 sequence reads: CASSKGLGGASNQPQHF. The CDR3 coding sequence is TGTGCCAGTAGTAAGGGTCTGGGGGGCGCGAGCAATCAGCCCCAGCATTTT.

The genes are TRBV5-1 and TRBJ1-1; tentatively, D is TRBD1 (6 bases). CDR1 is SGHRS and CDR2 is YFSETQ in the germline V gene. The germline V and J ends were trimmed by 0 bases and 2 bases, with 11 bases remaining between them. This CDR3 comprises 15 residues. CDR3 coding DNA: TGCGCCAGCAGCTTGGCCGCGGGGGCCAACACTGAAGCTTTCTTT. Its protein is CASSLAAGANTEAFF.

The table lists this clone with a count of one. The rearrangement joins TRBV4-1 to TRBJ2-2; D not certain. This CDR3 is 15 amino acids long. V lost 0 bases, J lost 1 base, and 6 bases lay in between. The V gene's germline CDR1 is MGHRA and CDR2 YSYEKL. The CDR3 protein is CASSQDRRNTGELFF. In DNA form, the CDR3 reads TGCGCCAGCAGCCAAGATCGTAGGAACACCGGGGAGCTGTTTTTT.

This clone was observed once. The sample carries other DNA sequences with the same CDR3. The chain carries TRBV2 and TRBJ2-2, with D hard to call. The CDR3 spans 13 residues. Looked up from germline, CDR1 is SNHLY and CDR2 is FYNNEI. The V and J ends lost 8 bases and 5 bases respectively, with 12 bases between them. The CDR3 loop is CASATTPTGELFF. The DNA for the CDR3 is TGTGCCAGCGCTACGACACCTACCGGGGAGCTGTTTTTT.

This chain uses TRBV5-1 with TRBJ1-1; D uncertain. Germline V gene lookup returns CDR1 SGHRS and CDR2 YFSETQ. The CDR3 runs to 15 residues. The V gene lost 4 bases and the J gene lost 3 bases, with 16 bases spanning the gap. The chain's CDR3 is CASSQRQLRDTEAFF. The CDR3 bases are TGCGCCAGCAGCCAACGGCAACTTCGGGACACTGAAGCTTTCTTT.

This clone occurred once. The chain has TRBV7-8 and TRBJ1-3; D call uncertain. Trimming cost V 4 bases and J 9 bases, with 19 bases left between them. There are 15 residues in the CDR3. The germline gives CDR1 SGHVS, CDR2 FQNEAQ. The DNA for the CDR3 is TGTGCCAGCAGCTCCTATAAAACGACTCAGGTCACCATATATTTT. This gives the protein CASSSYKTTQVTIYF. The whole variable domain, remainder taken from reference TRBV7-8 and TRBJ1-3, is GAGVSQSPRYKVAKRGQDVALRCDPISGHVSLFWYQQALGQGPEFLTYFQNEAQLDKSGLPSDRFFAERPEGSVSTLKIQRTQQEDSAVYLCASSSYKTTQVTIYFGEGSWLTVV.

V gene TRBV5-1 combines with J gene TRBJ2-7; 10 positions match TRBD2. V gave up 0 bases and J gave up 5 bases; unmatched junction bases: 5. The CDR3 totals 15 residues. Germline CDR1 and CDR2: SGHRS and YFSETQ. The CDR3 sequence: CASSLVASGSNEQYF. Here the CDR3 DNA reads TGCGCCAGCAGCTTGGTGGCTAGCGGGAGTAACGAGCAGTACTTC. Using reference TRBV5-1 and TRBJ2-7 for the parts outside the CDR3, the full variable domain is KAGVTQTPRYLIKTRGQQVTLSCSPISGHRSVSWYQQTPGQGLQFLFEYFSETQRNKGNFPGRFSGRQFSNSRSEMNVSTLELGDSALYLCASSLVASGSNEQYFGPGTRLTVT.

The chain combines TRBV28 with TRBJ2-1; the D call may be TRBD1 or TRBD2 (5 bases each). CDR3 size: 13 residues. CDR1 and CDR2 from the germline V gene are MDHEN and SYDVKM. The V end lost 6 bases, the J end lost 10 bases, and 16 bases lay between the germline ends. CDR3 region: CASRNRGLGEQFF. CDR3 sequence (DNA): TGTGCCAGCAGGAACCGGGGCCTGGGCGAGCAGTTCTTC.

The gene calls are TRBV19 and TRBJ2-7; the D gene is possibly TRBD2 (6 bases). CDR1 is LNHDA, CDR2 SQIVND, per germline (reference sequence). This CDR3 is 18 amino acids long. The V end lost 4 bases, the J end lost 0 bases, and 22 bases lay between the germline ends. CDR3 loop: CASSNAKGGRPSSYEQYF. CDR3 nucleotide sequence: TGTGCCAGTAGTAACGCCAAGGGAGGACGACCAAGCTCCTACGAGCAGTACTTC.

This chain joins TRBV28 and TRBJ2-7; D call uncertain. Germline V gene lookup returns CDR1 MDHEN and CDR2 SYDVKM. The CDR3 contains 13 residues. V gave up 3 bases and J gave up 6 bases, with 12 bases separating them. The CDR3 DNA sequence: TGTGCCAGCAGTTTCTCCAAGTGGGGCGAGCAGTACTTC. The encoded protein is CASSFSKWGEQYF.